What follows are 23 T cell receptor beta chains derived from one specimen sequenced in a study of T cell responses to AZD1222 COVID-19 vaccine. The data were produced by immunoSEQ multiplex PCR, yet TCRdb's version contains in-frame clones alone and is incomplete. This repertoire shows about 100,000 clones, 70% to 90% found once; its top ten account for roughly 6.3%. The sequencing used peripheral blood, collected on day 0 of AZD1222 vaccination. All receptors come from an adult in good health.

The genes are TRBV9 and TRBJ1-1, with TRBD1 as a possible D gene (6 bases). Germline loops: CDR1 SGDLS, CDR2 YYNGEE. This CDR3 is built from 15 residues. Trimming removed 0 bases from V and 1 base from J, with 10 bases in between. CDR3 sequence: CASSVGGHSNTEAFF. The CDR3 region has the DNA TGTGCCAGCAGCGTAGGGGGACATTCGAACACTGAAGCTTTCTTT.

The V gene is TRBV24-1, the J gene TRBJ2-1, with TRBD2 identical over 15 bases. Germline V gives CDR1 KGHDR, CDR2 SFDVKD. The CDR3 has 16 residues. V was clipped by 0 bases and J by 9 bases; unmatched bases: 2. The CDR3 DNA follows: TGTGCCACCAGTGATTTGCGGGGACTAGCGGGAGGTGAGCAGTTCTTC. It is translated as CATSDLRGLAGGEQFF.

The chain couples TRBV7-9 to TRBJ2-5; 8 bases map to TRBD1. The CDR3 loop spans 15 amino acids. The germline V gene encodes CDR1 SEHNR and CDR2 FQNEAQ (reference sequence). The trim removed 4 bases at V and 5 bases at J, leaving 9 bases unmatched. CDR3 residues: CASSSGTGVLETQYF. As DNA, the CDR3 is TGTGCCAGCAGCTCTGGGACAGGAGTTTTGGAGACCCAGTACTTC.

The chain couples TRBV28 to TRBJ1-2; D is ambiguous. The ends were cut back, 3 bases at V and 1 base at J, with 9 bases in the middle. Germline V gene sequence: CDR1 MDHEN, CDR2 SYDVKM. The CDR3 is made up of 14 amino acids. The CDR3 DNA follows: TGTGCCAGCAGTTTTGCGCTACTTAACTATGGCTACACCTTC. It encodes CASSFALLNYGYTF.

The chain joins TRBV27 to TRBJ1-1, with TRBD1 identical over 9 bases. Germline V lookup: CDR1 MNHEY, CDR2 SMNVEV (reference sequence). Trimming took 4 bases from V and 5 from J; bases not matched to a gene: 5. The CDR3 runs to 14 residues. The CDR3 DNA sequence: TGTGCCAGCAGTTCCTGGGACAGGGAGACTGAAGCTTTCTTT. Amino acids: CASSSWDRETEAFF.

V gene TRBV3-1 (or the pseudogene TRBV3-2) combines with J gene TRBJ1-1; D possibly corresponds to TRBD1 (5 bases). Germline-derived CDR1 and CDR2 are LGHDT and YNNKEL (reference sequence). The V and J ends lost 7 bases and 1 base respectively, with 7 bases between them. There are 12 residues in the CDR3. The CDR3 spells CASKDKNTEAFF. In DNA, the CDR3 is TGTGCCAGCAAGGACAAGAACACTGAAGCTTTCTTT.

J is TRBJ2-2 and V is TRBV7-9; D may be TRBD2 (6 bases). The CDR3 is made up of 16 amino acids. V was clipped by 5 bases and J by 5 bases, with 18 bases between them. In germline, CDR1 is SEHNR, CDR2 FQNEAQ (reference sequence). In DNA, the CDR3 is TGTGCCAGCAGCCTTACTAGCTTACGGATTACCGGGGAGCTGTTTTTT. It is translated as CASSLTSLRITGELFF.

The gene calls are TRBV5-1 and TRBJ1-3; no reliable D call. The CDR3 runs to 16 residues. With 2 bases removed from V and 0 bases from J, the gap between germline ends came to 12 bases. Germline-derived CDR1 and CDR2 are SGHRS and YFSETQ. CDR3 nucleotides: TGCGCCAGCAGCTTAGGCACGACGTACTCTGGAAACACCATATATTTT. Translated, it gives CASSLGTTYSGNTIYF.

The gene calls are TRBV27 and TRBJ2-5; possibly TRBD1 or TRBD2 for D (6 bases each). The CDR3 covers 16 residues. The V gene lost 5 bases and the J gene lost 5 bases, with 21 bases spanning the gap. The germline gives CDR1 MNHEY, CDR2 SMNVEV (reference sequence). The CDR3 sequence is CASSRKTGGLGETQYF. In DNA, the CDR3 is TGTGCCAGCAGTCGCAAGACTGGGGGGCTAGGGGAGACCCAGTACTTC.

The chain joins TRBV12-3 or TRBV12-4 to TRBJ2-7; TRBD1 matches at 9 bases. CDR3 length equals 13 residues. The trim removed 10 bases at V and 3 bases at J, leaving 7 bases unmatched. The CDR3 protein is CAIGTGKNYEQYF. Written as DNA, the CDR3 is TGTGCCATCGGGACAGGGAAAAACTACGAGCAGTACTTC.

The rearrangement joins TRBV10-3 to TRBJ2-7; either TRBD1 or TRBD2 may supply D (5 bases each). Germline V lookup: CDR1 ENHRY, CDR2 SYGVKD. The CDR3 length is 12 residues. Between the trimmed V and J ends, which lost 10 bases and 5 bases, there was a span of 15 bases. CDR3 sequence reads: CATTSRGDEQYF. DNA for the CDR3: TGTGCCACCACCTCGAGGGGTGACGAGCAGTACTTC.

The CDR3 nucleotides read TGTGCCAGTAGCCTGCAAGGGGTTGGCGCGAACACCGGGGAGCTGTTTTTT. Translating gives CASSLQGVGANTGELFF. This chain joins TRBV19 and TRBJ2-2; perhaps TRBD1 as D (5 bases). The CDR3 has 17 amino acids. Germline loops: CDR1 LNHDA, CDR2 SQIVND (reference sequence). Trimming removed 6 bases from V and 0 bases from J, with 17 bases in between.

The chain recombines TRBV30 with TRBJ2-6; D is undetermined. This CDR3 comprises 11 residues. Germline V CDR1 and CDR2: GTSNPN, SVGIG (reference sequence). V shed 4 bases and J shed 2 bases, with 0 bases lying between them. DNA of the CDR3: TGTGCCTGGACTGGGGCCAACGTCCTGACTTTC. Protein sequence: CAWTGANVLTF.

In DNA form, the CDR3 reads TGTGCCAGCAGTGAAGCGTCAGGGGGCTTCACCATATATTTT. Protein: CASSEASGGFTIYF. The chain recombines TRBV6-1 with TRBJ1-3; 8 bases are a match to TRBD1. This CDR3 is 14 amino acids long. CDR1 is MNHNS and CDR2 is SASEGT in the germline V gene. V lost 0 bases to trimming and J lost 9 bases; unmatched junction nucleotides: 4.

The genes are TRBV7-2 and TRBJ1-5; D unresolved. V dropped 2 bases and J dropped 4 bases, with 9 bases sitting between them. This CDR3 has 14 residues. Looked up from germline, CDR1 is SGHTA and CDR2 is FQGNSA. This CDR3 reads CASSLLPSNQPQHF. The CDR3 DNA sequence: TGTGCCAGCAGCTTACTGCCCTCGAATCAGCCCCAGCATTTT.

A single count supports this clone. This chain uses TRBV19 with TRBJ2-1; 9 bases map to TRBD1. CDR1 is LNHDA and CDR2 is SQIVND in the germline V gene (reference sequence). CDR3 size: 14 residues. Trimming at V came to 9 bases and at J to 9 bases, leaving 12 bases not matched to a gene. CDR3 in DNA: TGTGCCAGCAACGCACAGGGGGCGCGGGGTGAGCAGTTCTTC. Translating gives CASNAQGARGEQFF.

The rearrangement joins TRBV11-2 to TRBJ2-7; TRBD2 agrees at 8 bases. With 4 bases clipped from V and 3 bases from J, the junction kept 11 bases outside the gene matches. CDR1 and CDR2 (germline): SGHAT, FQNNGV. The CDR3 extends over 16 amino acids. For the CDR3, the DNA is TGTGCCAGCAGCTCCACCGGGGGGGTTATGGGCTACGAGCAGTACTTC. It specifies CASSSTGGVMGYEQYF. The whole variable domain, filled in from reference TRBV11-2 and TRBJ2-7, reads EAGVAQSPRYKIIEKRQSVAFWCNPISGHATLYWYQQILGQGPKLLIQFQNNGVVDDSQLPKDRFSAERLKGVDSTLKIQPAKLEDSAVYLCASSSTGGVMGYEQYFGPGTRLTVT.

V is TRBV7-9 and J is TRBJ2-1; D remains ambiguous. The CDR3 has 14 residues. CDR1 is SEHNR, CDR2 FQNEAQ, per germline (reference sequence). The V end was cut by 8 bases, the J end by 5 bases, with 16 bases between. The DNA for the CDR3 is TGTGCCAGCGGCAGGAATAACCCAAACAATGAGCAGTTCTTC. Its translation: CASGRNNPNNEQFF.

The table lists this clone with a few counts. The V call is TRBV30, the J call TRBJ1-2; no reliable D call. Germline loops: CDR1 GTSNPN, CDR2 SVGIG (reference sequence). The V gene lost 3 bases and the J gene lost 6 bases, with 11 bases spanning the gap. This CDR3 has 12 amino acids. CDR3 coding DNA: TGTGCCTGGAGATCCGGGGTCCATGGCTACACCTTC. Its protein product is CAWRSGVHGYTF.

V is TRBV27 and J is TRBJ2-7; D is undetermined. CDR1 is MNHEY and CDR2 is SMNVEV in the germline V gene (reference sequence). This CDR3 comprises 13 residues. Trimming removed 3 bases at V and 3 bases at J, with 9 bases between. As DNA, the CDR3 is TGTGCCAGCAGTTTGAAGCAGCACTACGAGCAGTACTTC. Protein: CASSLKQHYEQYF.

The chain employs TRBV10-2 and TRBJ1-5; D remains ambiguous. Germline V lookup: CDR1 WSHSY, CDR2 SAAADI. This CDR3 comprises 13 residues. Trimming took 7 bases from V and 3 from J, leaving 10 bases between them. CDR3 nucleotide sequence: TGCGCCAGCACCCCGGGATACAATCAGCCCCAGCATTTT. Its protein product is CASTPGYNQPQHF.

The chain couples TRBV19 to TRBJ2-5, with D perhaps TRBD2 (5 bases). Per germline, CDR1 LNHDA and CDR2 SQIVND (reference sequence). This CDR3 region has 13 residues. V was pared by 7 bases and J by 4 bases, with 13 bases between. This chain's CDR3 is CASKGDQTETQYF. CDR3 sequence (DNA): TGTGCCAGTAAGGGAGATCAAACAGAGACCCAGTACTTC.

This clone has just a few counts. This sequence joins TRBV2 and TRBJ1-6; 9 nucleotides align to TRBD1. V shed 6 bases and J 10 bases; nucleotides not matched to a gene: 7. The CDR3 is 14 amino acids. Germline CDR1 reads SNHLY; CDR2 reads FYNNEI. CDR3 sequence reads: CASRVRQGGSPLHF. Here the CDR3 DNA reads TGTGCCAGCAGGGTGAGACAGGGGGGCTCACCCCTCCACTTT.